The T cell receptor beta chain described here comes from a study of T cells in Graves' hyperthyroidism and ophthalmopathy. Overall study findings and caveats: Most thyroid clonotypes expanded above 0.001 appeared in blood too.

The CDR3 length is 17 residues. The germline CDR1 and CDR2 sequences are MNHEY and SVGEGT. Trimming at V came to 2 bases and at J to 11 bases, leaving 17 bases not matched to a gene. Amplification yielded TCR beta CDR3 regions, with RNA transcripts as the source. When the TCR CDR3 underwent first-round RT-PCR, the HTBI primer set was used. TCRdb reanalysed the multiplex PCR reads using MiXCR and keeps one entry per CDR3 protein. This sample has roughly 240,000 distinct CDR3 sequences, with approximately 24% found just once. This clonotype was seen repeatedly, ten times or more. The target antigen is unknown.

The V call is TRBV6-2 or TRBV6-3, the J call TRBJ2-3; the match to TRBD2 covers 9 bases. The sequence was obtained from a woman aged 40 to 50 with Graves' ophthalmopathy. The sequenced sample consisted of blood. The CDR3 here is CASSYRYGAGGSGEQYF. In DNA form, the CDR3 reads TGTGCCAGCAGTTACCGGTACGGAGCGGGAGGTTCTGGGGAGCAGTATTTT.